This T cell receptor beta chain was obtained from a study of spatial heterogeneity in lung cancer. On the study more broadly: Alpha-chain sequences were consistently detected in smaller numbers than beta-chain sequences.

TCRdb reprocessed the 5' RACE reads via MiXCR and lists one record per CDR3 protein. The sample comprises almost 75,000 distinct CDR3 sequences, roughly 15% of which are singletons, and 6.5% to 8.5% rests with the top ten. Details on this clonotype: Antigen specificity is unknown.

This CDR3 region has 13 residues. With 3 bases removed from V and 5 bases from J, the gap between germline ends came to 10 bases. Findings of the study overall: Resection blood, more than follow-up blood, showed ubiquitous expanded tumor TCRs.

Time point meaning: sample taken at primary tumor resection. Tumor, nontumor lung or frozen PBMC supplied whole RNA that was sequenced unsorted. The donor population consisted of 72 patients with untreated, early-stage non-small cell lung cancer. This rearrangement joins TRBV12-3 or TRBV12-4 to TRBJ1-1; the D gene is possibly TRBD1 (5 bases). The sequenced sample was PBMCs, obtained at surgery. The sequence was obtained from a male donor with early-stage non-small cell lung cancer. DNA for the CDR3: TGTGCCAGCAGTTTCCAGGGAGAAACTGAAGCTTTCTTT. This codes for CASSFQGETEAFF.